These 25 T cell receptor beta chains were sequenced from one sample in a study of OX40 agonist ivuxolimab in advanced cancers. Sequencing used immunoSEQ multiplex PCR; TCRdb keeps in-frame clones, though not all of them. The sample carries 50,000 to 70,000 clones, roughly nine tenths recorded once. Sequenced material: CD4+ or CD8+ T cells sorted from blood, taken in a trial of the OX40 agonist ivuxolimab. Every receptor here comes from an adult with an advanced solid tumor such as melanoma, head and neck, liver or kidney cancer.

The chain combines TRBV7-9 with TRBJ2-7, with D uncertain. Trimming took off 2 bases at V and 2 bases at J, with 10 bases between the two ends. Germline CDR1 and CDR2: SEHNR and FQNEAQ (reference sequence). This CDR3 contains 14 residues. The CDR3 reads CASSLLREPYEQYF. As DNA, the CDR3 is TGTGCCAGCAGCTTACTCCGTGAGCCCTACGAGCAGTACTTC.

Regarding this clone: A much larger clone is a single base away; this may be a read error. The chain couples TRBV28 to TRBJ2-7; D might be TRBD1 (6 bases). Trimming took off 1 base at V and 6 bases at J, with 13 bases between the two ends. CDR3 length: 14 residues. Germline CDR1 reads MDHEN; CDR2 reads SYDVKM. CDR3 DNA: TGTGCCAGCAGTTTATTTTTGGGGGCCGGCGAGCAGTACTTC. Its translation: CASSLFLGAGEQYF.

CDR3 protein: CATSTGQDLAKNIQYF. The CDR3 nucleotides read TGTGCCACCAGCACGGGACAGGACCTAGCCAAAAACATTCAGTACTTC. The chain employs TRBV15 and TRBJ2-4; 8 nucleotides agree with TRBD1. V trimming: 4 bases; J trimming: 0 bases; junction bases outside the gene matches: 5. From germline, CDR1 is LNHNV and CDR2 YYDKDF (reference sequence). This CDR3 spans 16 amino acids.

This clone has only a few counts. The chain links TRBV19 to TRBJ2-2; D is perhaps TRBD1 or TRBD2 (6 bases each). Germline CDR1 is LNHDA and CDR2 is SQIVND (reference sequence). The V end was cut by 7 bases, the J end by 6 bases, with 12 bases between. This CDR3 has 13 residues. The CDR3 nucleotides are TGTGCCAGTATTTCCGGGGGCGCCGGGGAGCTGTTTTTT. It encodes CASISGGAGELFF.

On this clone itself: Germline and junction disagree at one end, which may indicate a read error. This chain connects TRBV7-9 to TRBJ2-7, with 8 bases that match TRBD2. The germline V gene encodes CDR1 SEHNR and CDR2 FQNEAQ (reference sequence). CDR3 length: 15 residues. CDR3: CASSLELAGPYERYF. DNA of the CDR3: TGTGCCAGCAGCTTAGAATTAGCGGGGCCCTACGAGCGGTACTTC.

The rearrangement joins TRBV7-9 to TRBJ2-5; maybe TRBD1 (5 bases). V was shortened by 6 bases and J by 1 base, with 9 bases between the two germline ends. Germline V gene data show CDR1 as SEHNR and CDR2 as FQNEAQ (reference sequence). The CDR3 runs 13 residues. The chain's CDR3 is CASSSDSQETQYF. Written as DNA, the CDR3 is TGTGCCAGCAGTTCAGACAGCCAAGAGACCCAGTACTTC.

The chain is built from TRBV4-3 and TRBJ2-7; D unclear. Germline-derived CDR1 and CDR2 are LGHNA and YSLEER. CDR3 length equals 16 residues. The V gene lost 0 bases and the J gene lost 0 bases, with 12 bases spanning the gap. The CDR3 DNA is TGCGCCAGCAGCCAAGATCGGTACGGAAGCTCCTACGAGCAGTACTTC. Translation: CASSQDRYGSSYEQYF.

The V call is TRBV27, the J call TRBJ2-7, with D perhaps TRBD2 (6 bases). V was shortened by 5 bases and J by 0 bases, with 17 bases between the two germline ends. The CDR3 runs to 16 residues. Germline CDR1 reads MNHEY; CDR2 reads SMNVEV (reference sequence). CDR3 region: CASSAAPRELSYEQYF. CDR3 sequence (DNA): TGTGCCAGCAGTGCCGCCCCCCGGGAGCTCTCCTACGAGCAGTACTTC.

The rearrangement joins TRBV4-2 to TRBJ2-7; TRBD2 might be the D (6 bases). Trimming pared 1 base from V and 2 bases from J, leaving 21 bases between. The CDR3 consists of 18 residues. Germline V lookup: CDR1 LGHNA, CDR2 YNFKEQ. CDR3: CASSQATTALGGAYEQYF. CDR3 bases: TGTGCCAGCAGCCAAGCAACGACCGCCTTGGGGGGAGCCTACGAGCAGTACTTC.

A few counts support this clone. V is TRBV18 and J is TRBJ2-7; 10 nucleotides agree with TRBD2. The germline V gene encodes CDR1 KGHSH and CDR2 LQKENI. The J segment lost 4 bases and the V segment lost 3 bases, leaving 15 bases of the junction unmatched. The CDR3 totals 18 residues. The CDR3 loop is CASSPRTVTLAGVYEQYF. In nucleotides, the CDR3 is TGTGCCAGCTCACCTCGGACAGTCACTCTAGCGGGAGTGTACGAGCAGTACTTC.

V usage is TRBV7-9 and J usage is TRBJ2-6, with TRBD1 identical over 9 bases. The trim removed 7 bases at V and 0 bases at J, leaving 10 bases unmatched. Germline V gene data show CDR1 as SEHNR and CDR2 as FQNEAQ (reference sequence). CDR3 length: 18 amino acids. CDR3 amino acids: CASISDRGFFSGANVLTF. The CDR3 DNA follows: TGTGCCAGCATCTCGGACAGGGGCTTTTTCTCTGGGGCCAACGTCCTGACTTTC.

The chain combines TRBV4-1 with TRBJ1-1, with D uncertain. V lost 0 bases and J 4 bases, leaving 6 bases between the germline ends. The germline V gene encodes CDR1 MGHRA and CDR2 YSYEKL. The CDR3 runs 13 residues. The CDR3 region is CASSQDGRTEAFF. As DNA, the CDR3 is TGCGCCAGCAGCCAAGACGGGCGCACTGAAGCTTTCTTT.

The rearrangement uses TRBV19 and TRBJ1-1; D is possibly TRBD1 (5 bases). This CDR3 is built from 14 residues. V was cut by 3 bases and J by 5 bases, with 13 bases left in between. CDR1 LNHDA and CDR2 SQIVND come from the germline V gene (reference sequence). This CDR3 is CASSIKAGWTEAFF. DNA of the CDR3: TGTGCCAGTAGTATTAAGGCAGGGTGGACTGAAGCTTTCTTT. Looking up the rest from reference TRBV19 and TRBJ1-1 gives the full variable domain: DGGITQSPKYLFRKEGQNVTLSCEQNLNHDAMYWYRQDPGQGLRLIYYSQIVNDFQKGDIAEGYSVSREKKESFPLTVTSAQKNPTAFYLCASSIKAGWTEAFFGQGTRLTVV.

The V call is TRBV29-1, the J call TRBJ2-1; no clear D. This CDR3 is built from 13 residues. Trimming removed 8 bases at V and 5 bases at J, with 16 bases between. Germline values: CDR1 SQVTM, CDR2 ANQGSEA. The CDR3: CSTSGIGNNEQFF. Written as DNA, the CDR3 is TGCAGCACCTCCGGCATAGGTAACAATGAGCAGTTCTTC.

The count of this clone is one. This chain connects TRBV9 to TRBJ2-1; the D gene is possibly TRBD2 (5 bases). V was trimmed by 0 bases and J by 3 bases, leaving 16 bases between them. This CDR3 has 17 amino acids. Germline V gives CDR1 SGDLS, CDR2 YYNGEE. The CDR3 reads CASSVASRIASYNEQFF. CDR3 DNA: TGTGCCAGCAGCGTAGCATCTCGGATAGCGAGCTACAATGAGCAGTTCTTC.

J is TRBJ2-5 and V is TRBV11-3, with D hard to call. Germline V gene sequence: CDR1 SGHNT, CDR2 YENEEA. The CDR3 is 12 residues long. V gave up 4 bases and J gave up 5 bases, with 8 bases separating them. CDR3 sequence (DNA): TGTGCCAGCAGCTCCACAGACGAGACCCAGTACTTC. Its translation is CASSSTDETQYF.

This clone was observed once. The chain is built from TRBV27 and TRBJ1-3, with D unclear. CDR3 length: 13 residues. Trimming removed 7 bases from V and 4 bases from J, with 11 bases in between. The V gene's germline CDR1 is MNHEY and CDR2 SMNVEV (reference sequence). CDR3 in DNA: TGTGCCAGCAAGGCAGGCGCCGGAAACACCATATATTTT. Translating it yields CASKAGAGNTIYF.

This chain uses TRBV11-2 with TRBJ2-7, with a weak D call TRBD2 (5 bases). The CDR3 contains 13 residues. Trimming removed 0 bases at V and 6 bases at J, with 9 bases between. The V gene's germline CDR1 is SGHAT and CDR2 FQNNGV. CDR3 sequence: CASSLDLSGEQYF. The CDR3 nucleotides read TGTGCCAGCAGCTTAGATCTAAGCGGCGAGCAGTACTTC.

CDR3 amino acids: CASSVQGPDVFAGELFF. The CDR3 DNA follows: TGTGCCAGCAGTGTACAGGGGCCGGACGTTTTCGCCGGGGAGCTGTTTTTT. V and J are TRBV6-1 and TRBJ2-2; 7 bases are a match to TRBD1. Trimming took 4 bases from V and 6 from J; bases not matched to a gene: 14. Germline assignment: CDR1 MNHNS and CDR2 SASEGT. CDR3 length: 17 amino acids.

The V and J genes are TRBV6-1 and TRBJ2-1; no definite D call. Germline CDR1 and CDR2: MNHNS and SASEGT. V lost 10 bases and J lost 0, with 7 bases in between. CDR3 length: 12 residues. The CDR3 spells CATDPSYNEQFF. The CDR3, as DNA: TGTGCCACCGACCCCTCCTACAATGAGCAGTTCTTC.

V is TRBV5-6 and J is TRBJ2-1, with a possible D match to TRBD1 (6 bases). This CDR3 region has 15 residues. Per the germline V gene, CDR1 is SGHDT and CDR2 is YYEEEE. The V end lost 6 bases, the J end lost 9 bases, and 22 bases lay between the germline ends. CDR3 in DNA: TGTGCCAGCAACACCGTACTGGGGGCCTTGGGTGAGCAGTTCTTC. Amino acid sequence: CASNTVLGALGEQFF.

This chain joins TRBV28 and TRBJ1-2; D not resolved. Trimming took 1 base from V and 7 from J, leaving 10 bases between them. CDR1 is MDHEN and CDR2 is SYDVKM in the germline V gene. The CDR3 is made up of 13 amino acids. DNA for the CDR3: TGTGCCAGCAGTTTATCAATTCGGCGTGGCTACACCTTC. Protein sequence: CASSLSIRRGYTF.

This clone showed up just a few times. V is TRBV5-6 and J is TRBJ2-7; D unresolved. This CDR3 is built from 14 residues. CDR1 is SGHDT and CDR2 is YYEEEE in the germline V gene. Trimming left V 0 bases short and J 0 bases short, with 7 bases between. The CDR3 is CASSLGGDSYEQYF. The CDR3 DNA follows: TGTGCCAGCAGCTTGGGAGGCGACTCCTACGAGCAGTACTTC. The entire variable domain, with the rest obtained from reference TRBV5-6 and TRBJ2-7, is as follows: DAGVTQSPTHLIKTRGQQVTLRCSPKSGHDTVSWYQQALGQGPQFIFQYYEEEERQRGNFPDRFSGHQFPNYSSELNVNALLLGDSALYLCASSLGGDSYEQYFGPGTRLTVT.

The V and J genes are TRBV5-6 and TRBJ1-1; D remains unclear. CDR1 and CDR2 from the germline V gene are SGHDT and YYEEEE. V lost 0 bases, J lost 7 bases, and 4 bases lay in between. This CDR3 is built from 11 residues. CDR3 coding DNA: TGTGCCAGCAGCTTGGGAGTTGAAGCTTTCTTT. Translated: CASSLGVEAFF. Complete variable domain (other parts from reference TRBV5-6 and TRBJ1-1): DAGVTQSPTHLIKTRGQQVTLRCSPKSGHDTVSWYQQALGQGPQFIFQYYEEEERQRGNFPDRFSGHQFPNYSSELNVNALLLGDSALYLCASSLGVEAFFGQGTRLTVV.

The chain combines TRBV5-1 with TRBJ2-1; D is undetermined. The CDR3 has 16 amino acids. The ends were cut back, 0 bases at V and 5 bases at J, with 15 bases in the middle. Per the germline V gene, CDR1 is SGHRS and CDR2 is YFSETQ. CDR3 nucleotide sequence: TGCGCCAGCAGCTTGGAGGCTTCCCATACGGACAATGAGCAGTTCTTC. Amino acids: CASSLEASHTDNEQFF.